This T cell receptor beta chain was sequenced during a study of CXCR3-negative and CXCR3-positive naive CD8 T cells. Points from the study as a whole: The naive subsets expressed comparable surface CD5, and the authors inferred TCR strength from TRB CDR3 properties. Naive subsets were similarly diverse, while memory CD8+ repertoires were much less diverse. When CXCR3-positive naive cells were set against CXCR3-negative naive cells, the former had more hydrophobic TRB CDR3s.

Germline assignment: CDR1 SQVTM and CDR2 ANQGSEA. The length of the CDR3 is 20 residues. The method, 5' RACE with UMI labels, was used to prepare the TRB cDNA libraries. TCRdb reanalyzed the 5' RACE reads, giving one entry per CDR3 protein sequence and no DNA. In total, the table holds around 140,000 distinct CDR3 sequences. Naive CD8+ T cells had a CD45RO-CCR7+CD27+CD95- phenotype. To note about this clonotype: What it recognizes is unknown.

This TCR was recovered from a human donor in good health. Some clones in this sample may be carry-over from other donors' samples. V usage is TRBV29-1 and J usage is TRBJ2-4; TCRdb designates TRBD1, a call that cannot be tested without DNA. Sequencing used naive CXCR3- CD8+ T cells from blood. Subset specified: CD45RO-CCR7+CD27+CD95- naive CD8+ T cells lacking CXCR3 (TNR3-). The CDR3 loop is CSVHRGLDSVIQLAKNIQYF.